This is a list of T cell receptor beta chains from one sample in a study of blood T cell repertoires in COVID-19. Method: immunoSEQ multiplex PCR; TCRdb's copy keeps in-frame clones and lacks some. This sample has about 370,000 clones, with about 90% found just once. The specimen sequenced was peripheral blood. These receptors were obtained from a woman aged 30 to 39 with COVID-19, enrolled during active disease. Each CDR3 is given with its conserved first and last residue. The D gene is left open where the match is weak. Clone sizes are given selectively: once, few, many, or a class where the clone is expanded.

d_gene | abundance | j_gene | v_gene | CDR3nt | CDR3aa
NA | once | TRBJ2-1 | TRBV9 | TGTGCCAGCAGCGTGACAGGCCTCGGGTACAATGAGCAGTTCTTC | CASSVTGLGYNEQFF
TRBD2 | NA | TRBJ2-3 | TRBV4-2 | TGTGCCAGCAGCCAAGGACGGGGTAGCGGGGGGGCTAGCACAGATACGCAGTATTTT | CASSQGRGSGGASTDTQYF
TRBD2 | NA | TRBJ2-5 | TRBV28 | TGTGCCAGCAGTTTGTTTGGGCTAGCGGAAGAGACCCAGTACTTC | CASSLFGLAEETQYF
TRBD1 | once | TRBJ2-2 | TRBV19 | TGTGCCAGTAGTATAGGGCAGGGGGCGAACACCGGGGAGCTGTTTTTT | CASSIGQGANTGELFF
NA | NA | TRBJ2-5 | TRBV5-8 | TGTGCCAGCAGCCCCGTTGGGCTGGTGCAAGAGACCCAGTACTTC | CASSPVGLVQETQYF
TRBD2 | NA | TRBJ2-5 | TRBV11-2 | TGTGCCAGCAGCCCTTACCCTAGCGGACTTAACTGGGAGACCCAGTACTTC | CASSPYPSGLNWETQYF
TRBD1 | NA | TRBJ2-7 | TRBV7-2 | TGTGCCAGCAGCCCCCAAGGACAGGGGGCCTACGAGCAGTACTTC | CASSPQGQGAYEQYF
TRBD1 | few | TRBJ1-2 | TRBV28 | TGTGCCAGCAGTCCTCCCGCAGGGGGAGTGCCGCCTGATGGCTACACCTTC | CASSPPAGGVPPDGYTF
TRBD2 | NA | TRBJ2-3 | TRBV7-9 | TGTGCCAGCAGCCCACCTCTAGCGGGAGGGCCCACAGATACGCAGTATTTT | CASSPPLAGGPTDTQYF
NA | NA | TRBJ2-3 | TRBV5-1 | TGCGCCACGGGGAAGACACCCTCCTTCACAGATACGCAGTATTTT | CATGKTPSFTDTQYF
TRBD1 | NA | TRBJ1-2 | TRBV11-2 | TGTGCCAGCAGCCCCTCCGGGACAGGGAACTATGGCTACACCTTC | CASSPSGTGNYGYTF
TRBD1 | NA | TRBJ2-7 | TRBV27 | TGTGCCAGCAGTTTATTGGCAGGGGGCACCTACGAGCAGTACTTC | CASSLLAGGTYEQYF
TRBD1 | NA | TRBJ1-5 | TRBV18 | TGTGCCAGCTCCCGACAGGGGGTAGGCAATCAGCCCCAGCATTTT | CASSRQGVGNQPQHF
TRBD2 | NA | TRBJ2-3 | TRBV18 | TGTGCCAGCTCTCGGGGGGGCAGGGAAGATACGCAGTATTTT | CASSRGGREDTQYF
TRBD1 | NA | TRBJ1-5 | TRBV28 | TGTGCCAGCAGCTTGACAGGGGGGGGTCAGCCCCAGCATTTT | CASSLTGGGQPQHF
TRBD1 | NA | TRBJ2-3 | TRBV5-8 | TGTGCCAGCAGCACTGGACAGGGGGACCGCACAGATACGCAGTATTTT | CASSTGQGDRTDTQYF
NA | NA | TRBJ2-1 | TRBV6-1 | TGTGCCAGCAGTGAGATCATCACTAGGGATGAGCAGTTCTTC | CASSEIITRDEQFF
NA | NA | TRBJ2-2 | TRBV9 | TGTGCCAGCAGCGCCGGCGGGGAGCTGTTTTTT | CASSAGGELFF